These 21 T cell receptor beta chains share one sample of origin, sequenced in a study of CD8+ T cells in alopecia areata. Indicated treatment: oral pan-JAK inhibitor, 5-10 mg twice daily. RNA was isolated and reverse transcribed to cDNA, the sequencing template. Clones were sequenced by immunoSEQ multiplex PCR, and TCRdb holds only the in-frame ones, with some missing. The sample includes about 200,000 clones, 64% of them seen just once. This specimen was CD4+ T cells sorted from blood, taken at week 4, from a patient treated with tofacitinib. Every receptor here comes from a human donor with alopecia areata.

V and J are TRBV9 and TRBJ2-3, with D perhaps assigned TRBD1 or TRBD2 (5 bases each). Germline V gene sequence: CDR1 SGDLS, CDR2 YYNGEE. The CDR3 runs 13 residues. Trimming removed 0 bases from V and 8 bases from J, with 10 bases in between. The CDR3 coding sequence is TGTGCCAGCAGCGTAGGCACCGGGACTACGCAGTATTTT. It specifies CASSVGTGTTQYF. The variable domain in full, with the rest retrieved from reference TRBV9 and TRBJ2-3, is DSGVTQTPKHLITATGQRVTLRCSPRSGDLSVYWYQQSLDQGLQFLIQYYNGEERAKGNILERFSAQQFPDLHSELNLSSLELGDSALYFCASSVGTGTTQYFGPGTRLTVL.

The chain couples TRBV2 to TRBJ2-3, with 13 bases that match TRBD2. V was clipped by 7 bases and J by 10 bases; unmatched bases: 11. The CDR3 extends over 15 amino acids. Germline V gene data show CDR1 as SNHLY and CDR2 as FYNNEI. CDR3 amino acids: CASTSTTSGGPPQYF. The CDR3 DNA reads as TGTGCCAGCACCTCTACGACTAGCGGGGGGCCCCCGCAGTATTTT.

J is TRBJ1-5 and V is TRBV6-5; maybe TRBD1 (5 bases). CDR3 size: 15 residues. From germline, CDR1 is MNHEY and CDR2 SVGAGI. The V and J ends lost 5 bases and 3 bases respectively, with 14 bases between them. CDR3 in DNA: TGTGCCAGCAGTGCCAGCGGGGCGTACAATCAGCCCCAGCATTTT. Translating gives CASSASGAYNQPQHF.

This clone was observed a handful of times. V usage is TRBV6-5 and J usage is TRBJ2-3; 10 bases are shared with TRBD2. Germline loops: CDR1 MNHEY, CDR2 SVGAGI. This CDR3 has 14 residues. V was clipped by 6 bases and J by 3 bases; unmatched bases: 3. The CDR3 DNA is TGTGCCAGCAGGAAGCGGGGGGGGACAGATACGCAGTATTTT. Residues: CASRKRGGTDTQYF.

The rearrangement links TRBV30 to TRBJ2-6; 9 positions agree with TRBD1. The CDR3 has 16 amino acids. Per the germline V gene, CDR1 is GTSNPN and CDR2 is SVGIG (reference sequence). V trimming: 8 bases; J trimming: 1 base; junction bases outside the gene matches: 9. The CDR3 sequence: CALNRGRWSGANVLTF. In nucleotides, the CDR3 is TGTGCCCTTAACAGGGGGCGCTGGTCTGGGGCCAACGTCCTGACTTTC. The variable domain in full, completed from reference TRBV30 and TRBJ2-6, reads SQTIHQWPATLVQPVGSPLSLECTVEGTSNPNLYWYRQAAGRGLQLLFYSVGIGQISSEVPQNLSASRPQDRQFILSSKKLLLSDSGFYLCALNRGRWSGANVLTFGAGSRLTVL.

V is TRBV10-3 and J is TRBJ2-5; TRBD1 aligns across 7 bases. CDR1 is ENHRY, CDR2 SYGVKD, per germline. With V trimmed by 2 bases and J by 2 bases, 2 bases remained unmatched. CDR3 length: 14 residues. CDR3 sequence reads: CAISEPGQQETQYF. CDR3 nucleotides: TGTGCCATCAGTGAGCCGGGACAGCAAGAGACCCAGTACTTC.

This clone was found a few times. The chain employs TRBV27 and TRBJ1-2, with 8 nucleotides matching TRBD1. The CDR3 extends over 13 amino acids. J gave up 8 bases and V 7 bases, and 9 bases lay outside the gene matches. Germline CDR1 reads MNHEY; CDR2 reads SMNVEV (reference sequence). CDR3 nucleotide sequence: TGTGCCAGCACCCAGGACAGGGTTAAGGGCTACACCTTC. The encoded protein is CASTQDRVKGYTF.

The chain has TRBV5-6 and TRBJ2-7; D ambiguous. The CDR3 is made up of 11 amino acids. V dropped 1 base and J dropped 6 bases, with 5 bases sitting between them. Germline loops: CDR1 SGHDT, CDR2 YYEEEE. The CDR3 DNA is TGTGCCAGCAGCTTGTACCGCGAGCAGTACTTC. This sequence encodes CASSLYREQYF.

The rearrangement uses TRBV28 and TRBJ2-4, with D perhaps TRBD2 (6 bases). Germline V gives CDR1 MDHEN, CDR2 SYDVKM. The CDR3 extends over 15 amino acids. V was pared by 2 bases and J by 8 bases, with 16 bases between. The CDR3 DNA reads as TGTGCCAGCAGTTTAACCTCTAGCGCCGGGGACATTCAGTACTTC. Encoded protein: CASSLTSSAGDIQYF.

This chain links TRBV29-1 with TRBJ2-1; 11 bases match TRBD2. The V gene's germline CDR1 is SQVTM and CDR2 ANQGSEA. CDR3 length: 15 residues. Trimming took 2 bases from V and 5 from J; bases not matched to a gene: 5. CDR3 loop: CSVERIAGGNNEQFF. CDR3 nucleotides: TGCAGCGTTGAAAGGATAGCGGGGGGGAACAATGAGCAGTTCTTC.

The rearrangement links TRBV2 to TRBJ2-6, with D unresolved. Deletions cut 8 bases from V and 4 bases from J, with 12 bases between. Germline CDR1 SNHLY, CDR2 FYNNEI. CDR3 size: 14 residues. The CDR3 DNA is TGTGCCAGCTCCAGCCTGGGGGGGGCCAACGTCCTGACTTTC. This sequence encodes CASSSLGGANVLTF.

This chain uses TRBV2 with TRBJ2-2; D perhaps matches TRBD2 (6 bases). The V end was cut by 6 bases, the J end by 5 bases, with 16 bases between. The germline gives CDR1 SNHLY, CDR2 FYNNEI. The CDR3 contains 15 residues. DNA of the CDR3: TGTGCCAGCAGCGGGCTCCTCGGGGGTACCGGGGAGCTGTTTTTT. Translating gives CASSGLLGGTGELFF.

V usage is TRBV4-1 and J usage is TRBJ1-6; 7 positions agree with TRBD1. The CDR3 consists of 16 residues. CDR1 and CDR2 (germline): MGHRA, YSYEKL. Unmatched junction bases numbered 14, after V lost 5 bases and J lost 10 bases. Written as DNA, the CDR3 is TGCGCCAGCAGCTCGGGAACAGGGGACTGGTTATCACCCCTCCACTTT. It encodes CASSSGTGDWLSPLHF.

This chain links TRBV29-1 with TRBJ2-7, with 10 nucleotides matching TRBD2. The germline V gene has CDR1 SQVTM and CDR2 ANQGSEA. The length of the CDR3 is 14 residues. The junction had 5 bases not matched to a gene; V was cut back by 1 base and J by 5 bases. In DNA, the CDR3 is TGCAGCGTTGAAGGGGTAGCGGGGGGCGACGAGCAGTACTTC. Amino acid sequence: CSVEGVAGGDEQYF.

This chain joins TRBV7-2 and TRBJ1-1, with TRBD1 identical over 8 bases. The V segment lost 6 bases and the J segment 11 bases; nucleotides outside the gene matches: 14. Germline loops: CDR1 SGHTA, CDR2 FQGNSA. The CDR3 has 14 residues. The DNA for the CDR3 is TGTGCCAGCAGGCCCACCTCAGGGGGCGGTGAGGCTTTCTTT. The encoded protein is CASRPTSGGGEAFF.

The chain employs TRBV18 and TRBJ2-5; D is uncertain. CDR1 KGHSH and CDR2 LQKENI come from the germline V gene. The CDR3 extends over 14 amino acids. V gave up 0 bases and J gave up 1 base, with 6 bases separating them. The CDR3 spells CASSPPALQETQYF. The CDR3 DNA follows: TGTGCCAGCTCACCACCGGCCCTCCAAGAGACCCAGTACTTC.

A few counts support this clone. The chain recombines TRBV27 with TRBJ2-2, with TRBD2 identical over 10 bases. CDR3 size: 15 residues. Trimming took 3 bases from V and 6 from J; bases not matched to a gene: 4. The germline V gene has CDR1 MNHEY and CDR2 SMNVEV (reference sequence). In DNA form, the CDR3 reads TGTGCCAGCAGTTTCAGCGGGGGGGCCGCCGGGGAGCTGTTTTTT. Translated: CASSFSGGAAGELFF.

The chain combines TRBV6-1 with TRBJ2-1, with D perhaps matching TRBD1 (6 bases). The V end was cut by 4 bases, the J end by 0 bases, with 13 bases between. The germline CDR1 and CDR2 sequences are MNHNS and SASEGT. The CDR3 extends over 16 amino acids. The CDR3 is CASSVARGTSYNEQFF. The CDR3 DNA follows: TGTGCCAGCAGTGTGGCAAGGGGGACCTCCTACAATGAGCAGTTCTTC.

The rearrangement uses TRBV2 and TRBJ1-1, with no clear D. In germline, CDR1 is SNHLY, CDR2 FYNNEI. The V end was cut by 8 bases, the J end by 1 base, with 11 bases between. The CDR3 has 13 amino acids. CDR3 region: CASSMKGNTEAFF. Written as DNA, the CDR3 is TGTGCCAGCTCTATGAAGGGGAACACTGAAGCTTTCTTT. The full variable domain, its missing parts supplied by reference TRBV2 and TRBJ1-1, is EPEVTQTPSHQVTQMGQEVILRCVPISNHLYFYWYRQILGQKVEFLVSFYNNEISEKSEIFDDQFSVERPDGSNFTLKIRSTKLEDSAMYFCASSMKGNTEAFFGQGTRLTVV.

This chain links TRBV11-2 with TRBJ2-5; 9 bases line up with TRBD1. The CDR3 extends over 15 amino acids. From germline, CDR1 is SGHAT and CDR2 FQNNGV. V gave up 3 bases and J gave up 4 bases; unmatched junction bases: 6. This chain's CDR3 is CASSLLTGGIETQYF. In nucleotides, the CDR3 is TGTGCCAGCAGCTTGTTGACAGGGGGGATAGAGACCCAGTACTTC.

This clone was detected only a few times. This rearrangement joins TRBV4-1 to TRBJ2-7; possibly TRBD1 for D (5 bases). Per the germline V gene, CDR1 is MGHRA and CDR2 is YSYEKL. V shed 1 base and J shed 2 bases, with 15 bases lying between them. CDR3 length: 16 amino acids. The CDR3 DNA reads as TGCGCCAGCAGCCAAGTTCAAGTTCAGGGCCCCTACGAGCAGTACTTC. It encodes CASSQVQVQGPYEQYF.